These 29 T cell receptor beta chains share one sample of origin, sequenced in a study of blood T cell repertoires in COVID-19 (dated by TCRdb to 2019 to 2021). Library preparation employed the immunoSEQ multiplex PCR assay. TCRdb took over this immuneACCESS table, retaining in-frame rearrangements with V and J assigned. Such tables are incomplete; in checked studies, under half of the missing clones stem from an unresolved V gene, and the remainder is unexplained. The sample table records fewer than 350,000 clones; around 87% of these occur just once. The top ten clonotypes cover about 8% of the sample. The material sequenced was peripheral blood. The receptors were sampled from a woman in her 50s who had recovered from COVID-19.

The rearrangement joins TRBV21-1 to TRBJ1-1. TRBV21-1 is noted as a pseudogene. The CDR3 length is 19 residues. The CDR3 nucleotides are TGTGCCAGCAGCAAAGCCGGGGAAAATTTAATACAACACTTTACTGAAGCTTTCTTT. Protein product: CASSKAGENLIQHFTEAFF.

The chain recombines TRBV6-6 with TRBJ2-7, with 8 bases matching TRBD1. The junction had 4 bases not matched to a gene; V was cut back by 2 bases and J by 4 bases. The V gene's germline CDR1 is MNHNY and CDR2 SVGAGI (reference sequence). The CDR3 consists of 14 residues. The CDR3 DNA follows: TGTGCCAGCAGTTACGCGGACAGGGCGTACGAGCAGTACTTC. It translates to CASSYADRAYEQYF.

This sequence joins TRBV5-1 and TRBJ2-5; TRBD2 might be the D (6 bases). The ends were cut back, 1 base at V and 4 bases at J, with 17 bases in the middle. This CDR3 has 16 residues. Looked up from germline, CDR1 is SGHRS and CDR2 is YFSETQ. The CDR3: CASSLPTGVIVETQYF. CDR3 DNA: TGCGCCAGCAGCTTGCCTACGGGGGTTATCGTAGAGACCCAGTACTTC.

The chain links TRBV7-9 to TRBJ1-2; D not certain. The CDR3 extends over 14 amino acids. V was pared by 4 bases and J by 2 bases, with 11 bases between. Germline CDR1 reads SEHNR; CDR2 reads FQNEAQ (reference sequence). CDR3 sequence reads: CASSSSVVNYGYTF. In DNA, the CDR3 is TGTGCCAGCAGCTCTAGCGTCGTAAACTATGGCTACACCTTC.

The chain is built from TRBV6-5 and TRBJ1-3; D gene ambiguous. V was pared by 10 bases and J by 0 bases, with 16 bases between. This CDR3 region has 15 residues. Germline-derived CDR1 and CDR2 are MNHEY and SVGAGI. CDR3 protein: CATGRRGSSGNTIYF. The CDR3 nucleotides read TGTGCCACCGGGAGGCGAGGGAGCTCTGGAAACACCATATATTTT.

The J gene is TRBJ2-7, the V gene TRBV28, with TRBD2 matching over 9 bases. This CDR3 region has 14 residues. The V and J ends lost 6 bases and 5 bases, in that order; junction bases with no gene match: 8. Germline V lookup: CDR1 MDHEN, CDR2 SYDVKM. CDR3 coding DNA: TGTGCCAGCAGGCGGGGGGGCCCCAGGGACGAGCAGTACTTC. Its translation: CASRRGGPRDEQYF.

V and J are TRBV12-3 or TRBV12-4 and TRBJ2-3; no clear D gene. The CDR3 spans 11 residues. The V end was cut by 3 bases, the J end by 9 bases, with 7 bases between. The CDR3: CASSFAETQYF. The CDR3 DNA is TGTGCCAGCAGTTTTGCGGAGACGCAGTATTTT.

The gene calls are TRBV28 and TRBJ1-1; D might be TRBD1 (5 bases). The CDR3 is 15 residues long. V was trimmed by 3 bases and J by 3 bases, leaving 14 bases between them. Germline CDR1 MDHEN, CDR2 SYDVKM. This CDR3 is CASSLVGGGDTEAFF. The DNA of the CDR3 is TGTGCCAGCAGTTTGGTCGGGGGGGGAGACACTGAAGCTTTCTTT.

Turning to this clone: Other nucleotide sequences from this sample produce the same CDR3. The chain carries TRBV4-3 and TRBJ2-7; tentatively, D is TRBD2 (6 bases). V was cut by 0 bases and J by 2 bases, with 14 bases left in between. The CDR3 sequence is 16 residues long. CDR1 and CDR2 (germline): LGHNA, YSLEER. As DNA, the CDR3 is TGCGCCAGCAGCCAAGATCTTGGTGGCGGGACCTACGAGCAGTACTTC. Protein: CASSQDLGGGTYEQYF.

The chain recombines TRBV4-3 with TRBJ1-5; possibly TRBD1 for D (5 bases). The CDR3 has 13 residues. Germline V CDR1 and CDR2: LGHNA, YSLEER. Between the trimmed V and J ends, which lost 1 base and 5 bases, there was a span of 6 bases. DNA for the CDR3: TGCGCCAGCAGCCAAGGGGGGGATCAGCCCCAGCATTTT. It encodes CASSQGGDQPQHF.

This chain joins TRBV4-1 and TRBJ2-7; 11 bases match TRBD1. Germline values: CDR1 MGHRA, CDR2 YSYEKL. The CDR3 covers 17 residues. J was trimmed by 5 bases and V by 0 bases; bases with no gene match: 9. The CDR3 is CASSQDRRTGGFNEQYF. CDR3 coding DNA: TGCGCCAGCAGCCAAGATCGGAGGACAGGGGGCTTCAACGAGCAGTACTTC.

The chain recombines TRBV6-5 with TRBJ2-5, with D possibly TRBD2 on 5 matching bases. Germline V gene data show CDR1 as MNHEY and CDR2 as SVGAGI. The CDR3 length is 13 residues. Trimming left V 6 bases short and J 4 bases short, with 12 bases between. The DNA of the CDR3 is TGTGCCAGCAGCCTAGGGAGATCAGAGACCCAGTACTTC. It is translated as CASSLGRSETQYF.

The V gene is TRBV30, the J gene TRBJ2-3, with 8 bases that match TRBD2. Germline assignment: CDR1 GTSNPN and CDR2 SVGIG (reference sequence). V shed 4 bases, J shed 3 bases, and the junction held 9 bases outside the gene matches. This CDR3 has 15 residues. Here the CDR3 reads CAWTRLARRTDTQYF. The DNA for the CDR3 is TGTGCCTGGACGAGACTAGCGAGGAGAACAGATACGCAGTATTTT.

The V and J genes are TRBV7-2 and TRBJ2-3, with D possibly being TRBD1 (5 bases). The CDR3 consists of 15 residues. Germline values: CDR1 SGHTA, CDR2 FQGNSA. V was pared by 1 base and J by 1 base, with 9 bases between. This chain's CDR3 is CASSLDGHRTDTQYF. In DNA form, the CDR3 reads TGTGCCAGCAGCTTAGACGGACATCGCACAGATACGCAGTATTTT.

The chain recombines TRBV10-3 with TRBJ1-1, with no clear D. The CDR3 has 12 amino acids. CDR1 and CDR2 from the germline V gene are ENHRY and SYGVKD. V lost 4 bases and J 9 bases, leaving 12 bases between the germline ends. DNA for the CDR3: TGTGCCATCAGTGGAGAAGGAGCTCAAGCTTTCTTT. Its translation is CAISGEGAQAFF.

V and J are TRBV5-1 and TRBJ2-2; D is perhaps TRBD2 (6 bases). Per germline, CDR1 SGHRS and CDR2 YFSETQ. The V end was cut by 4 bases, the J end by 2 bases, with 12 bases between. The CDR3 totals 15 residues. The CDR3 DNA follows: TGCGCCAGCAGCCCGTGGGACTCTAACACCGGGGAGCTGTTTTTT. Protein product: CASSPWDSNTGELFF.

The chain uses TRBV27 and TRBJ2-3; D remains ambiguous. Germline V CDR1 and CDR2: MNHEY, SMNVEV (reference sequence). Between the trimmed V and J ends, which lost 6 bases and 5 bases, there was a span of 15 bases. CDR3 length: 14 amino acids. The CDR3 loop is CASRPLEVGDTQYF. Here the CDR3 DNA reads TGTGCCAGCAGACCTTTAGAGGTGGGAGATACGCAGTATTTT.

The chain uses TRBV6-6 and TRBJ2-7, with 7 bases that match TRBD1. The length of the CDR3 is 14 residues. CDR1 is MNHNY and CDR2 is SVGAGI in the germline V gene (reference sequence). Trimming cost V 2 bases and J 6 bases; bases outside gene matches: 7. The DNA for the CDR3 is TGTGCCAGCAGTTACAGGGACAGAGGTCGCGAGCAGTACTTC. This codes for CASSYRDRGREQYF.

The V and J genes are TRBV1 and TRBJ2-5; TRBD2, the D gene given by the table, was not confirmed from the DNA. TRBV1 is a listed pseudogene. The CDR3 has 11 amino acids. This chain's CDR3 is CTSLSEETQYF. The CDR3 bases are TGCACCAGCCTTAGCGAAGAGACCCAGTACTTC.

CDR3 region: CASRDRGDNQPQHF. The CDR3 DNA is TGTGCCAGCCGGGACAGGGGGGACAATCAGCCCCAGCATTTT. The chain couples TRBV6-6 to TRBJ1-5; 11 positions agree with TRBD1. This CDR3 comprises 14 residues. V shed 8 bases and J 3 bases; nucleotides not matched to a gene: 3. Germline V gene lookup returns CDR1 MNHNY and CDR2 SVGAGI (reference sequence).

The rearrangement uses TRBV2 and TRBJ1-2, with unresolved D. Germline lookup yields CDR1 SNHLY and CDR2 FYNNEI. Trimming shortened V by 8 bases and J by 8 bases, and 18 bases separated the two germline ends. The CDR3 length is 13 residues. The CDR3 protein is CASGPGIGGGYTF. The DNA of the CDR3 is TGTGCCAGCGGCCCGGGAATCGGAGGAGGCTACACCTTC.

The CDR3 spells CASSRRLAGGQAGTQYF. CDR3 nucleotides: TGTGCCAGCAGCCGCAGACTAGCGGGGGGGCAAGCTGGTACGCAGTATTTT. The V gene is TRBV3-1 (or the pseudogene TRBV3-2), the J gene TRBJ2-3, with 14 bases that match TRBD2. V shed 4 bases and J 8 bases; nucleotides not matched to a gene: 11. The CDR3 has 17 residues. CDR1 is LGHDT and CDR2 is YNNKEL in the germline V gene (reference sequence).

The chain has TRBV15 and TRBJ1-5; 8 bases line up with TRBD1. Germline V gene data show CDR1 as LNHNV and CDR2 as YYDKDF (reference sequence). With V trimmed by 2 bases and J by 2 bases, 5 bases remained unmatched. This CDR3 has 16 residues. Here the CDR3 reads CATSRLQGEGNQPQHF. In nucleotides, the CDR3 is TGTGCCACCAGCAGATTACAGGGGGAAGGCAATCAGCCCCAGCATTTT.

The chain recombines TRBV4-3 with TRBJ2-3; 7 bases fit TRBD2. Germline V gene lookup returns CDR1 LGHNA and CDR2 YSLEER. V lost 1 base to trimming and J lost 2 bases; unmatched junction nucleotides: 3. The CDR3 runs to 15 residues. CDR3 loop: CASSQGQRDTDTQYF. Here the CDR3 DNA reads TGCGCCAGCAGCCAAGGTCAGCGGGACACAGATACGCAGTATTTT.

This chain joins TRBV5-4 and TRBJ2-1, with 10 nucleotides matching TRBD2. The CDR3 is 17 amino acids. Germline CDR1 and CDR2: SGHNT and YYREEE (reference sequence). Trimming cost V 3 bases and J 2 bases; bases outside gene matches: 8. CDR3 amino acids: CASSSPAGGRTYNEQFF. The CDR3 DNA is TGTGCCAGCAGCTCCCCAGCGGGAGGGCGCACCTACAATGAGCAGTTCTTC. Variable domain in full (rest from reference TRBV5-4 and TRBJ2-1): ETGVTQSPTHLIKTRGQQVTLRCSSQSGHNTVSWYQQALGQGPQFIFQYYREEENGRGNFPPRFSGLQFPNYSSELNVNALELDDSALYLCASSSPAGGRTYNEQFFGPGTRLTVL.

The chain combines TRBV30 with TRBJ1-6; D remains ambiguous. The V end lost 2 bases, the J end lost 6 bases, and 8 bases lay between the germline ends. The germline V gene has CDR1 GTSNPN and CDR2 SVGIG (reference sequence). The CDR3 is 13 residues long. CDR3 DNA sequence: TGTGCCTGGAGTCCGGGTACTAATTCACCCCTCCACTTT. Amino acids: CAWSPGTNSPLHF.

The chain joins TRBV6-2 or TRBV6-3 to TRBJ1-2; D unresolved. Germline lookup yields CDR1 MNHEY and CDR2 SVGEGT. Between the trimmed V and J ends, which lost 2 bases and 0 bases, there was a span of 16 bases. The CDR3 length is 17 residues. In DNA, the CDR3 is TGTGCCAGCAGTTACGGCGGCGGCCGCGGAGCTAACTATGGCTACACCTTC. Translation: CASSYGGGRGANYGYTF.

The chain recombines TRBV2 with TRBJ1-3; D call uncertain. Germline V lookup: CDR1 SNHLY, CDR2 FYNNEI. This CDR3 spans 13 amino acids. V was shortened by 5 bases and J by 4 bases, with 9 bases between the two germline ends. The CDR3 nucleotides are TGTGCCAGCAGTCCCCAAATCGGAAACACCATATATTTT. Protein product: CASSPQIGNTIYF. Based on the CDR3 plus reference TRBV2 and TRBJ1-3, the full variable domain is EPEVTQTPSHQVTQMGQEVILRCVPISNHLYFYWYRQILGQKVEFLVSFYNNEISEKSEIFDDQFSVERPDGSNFTLKIRSTKLEDSAMYFCASSPQIGNTIYFGEGSWLTVV.

The chain recombines TRBV11-3 with TRBJ1-3; D not certain. V was trimmed by 5 bases and J by 0 bases, leaving 11 bases between them. CDR3 length: 15 residues. Germline CDR1 reads SGHNT; CDR2 reads YENEEA. The CDR3 region is CASSLYGNSGNTIYF. In DNA, the CDR3 is TGTGCCAGCAGCCTGTACGGGAACTCTGGAAACACCATATATTTT.